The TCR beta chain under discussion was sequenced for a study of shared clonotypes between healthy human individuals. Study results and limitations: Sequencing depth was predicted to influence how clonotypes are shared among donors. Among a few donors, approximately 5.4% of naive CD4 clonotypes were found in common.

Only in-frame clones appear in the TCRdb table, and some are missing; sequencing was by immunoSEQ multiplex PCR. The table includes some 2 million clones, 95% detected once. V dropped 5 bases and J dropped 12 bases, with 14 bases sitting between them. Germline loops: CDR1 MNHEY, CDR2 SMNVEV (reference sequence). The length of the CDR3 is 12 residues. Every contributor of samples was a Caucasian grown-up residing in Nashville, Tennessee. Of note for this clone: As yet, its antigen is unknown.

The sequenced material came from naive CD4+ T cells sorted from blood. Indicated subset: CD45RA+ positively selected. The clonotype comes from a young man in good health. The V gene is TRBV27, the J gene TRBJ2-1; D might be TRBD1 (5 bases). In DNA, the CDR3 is TGTGCCAGCAGTCCGAGTCAGGGAAGGCAGTTCTTC. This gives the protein CASSPSQGRQFF.